The 14 T cell receptor beta chains below were found in one sample sequenced in a study (dated by TCRdb to between 2015 and 2016). The library was obtained by 5' RACE. These reads were obtained on an Illumina MiSeq. The public reads were reprocessed in TCRdb via fastp at Q25 and MiXCR, keeping in-frame beta chains. Each record represents a unique CDR3 protein, reported with the most common genes and DNA among its rows. The sample data list tens of thousands of distinct CDR3 sequences, and roughly 27% of these were observed just once. Of the sample, about 3.7% falls within the top ten clones. The specimen sequenced was memory CD4+ T cells sorted from a lymph node. The intended sense of this specimen's cell subset or site label: memory CD4+ T cells, CD4+CD45RO+CD25-. These receptors all stem from a female donor with breast cancer.

The rearrangement uses TRBV6-2 or TRBV6-3 and TRBJ2-5; D might be TRBD2 (6 bases). V lost 0 bases to trimming and J lost 4 bases, with 12 bases between them. CDR3 length: 15 residues. CDR1 MNHEY and CDR2 SVGEGT come from the germline V gene. CDR3 in DNA: TGTGCCAGCAGTTACTCGCTCGGGGGTGGAGAGACCCAGTACTTC. Its translation is CASSYSLGGGETQYF.

This clonotype has more than one count but fewer than ten. The V call is TRBV5-1, the J call TRBJ2-7; TRBD2 is a possible D gene (6 bases). The germline V gene has CDR1 SGHRS and CDR2 YFSETQ. V dropped 0 bases and J dropped 4 bases, with 17 bases sitting between them. The CDR3 spans 16 residues. CDR3 amino acids: CASSLASGETGYEQYF. The DNA of the CDR3 is TGCGCCAGCAGCTTGGCCTCGGGAGAGACTGGGTACGAGCAGTACTTC.

This chain connects TRBV15 to TRBJ1-2; no clear D. The CDR3 is 17 amino acids. V was clipped by 1 base and J by 5 bases, with 20 bases between them. Germline V gives CDR1 LNHNV, CDR2 YYDKDF (reference sequence). The DNA of the CDR3 is TGTGCCACCAGCAGAGGAATGAGCCGACAAGCTGGGTATGGCTACACCTTC. This translates into CATSRGMSRQAGYGYTF.

The CDR3 region has the DNA TGCGCCAGCAGCCAGCAATTGACTAGCGGGACCTCTCACTACGAGCAGTACTTC. Amino acids: CASSQQLTSGTSHYEQYF. The V call is TRBV4-1, the J call TRBJ2-7; 11 nucleotides align to TRBD2. Germline assignment: CDR1 MGHRA and CDR2 YSYEKL. V was clipped by 3 bases and J by 3 bases; unmatched bases: 13. CDR3 size: 18 residues.

For this clonotype: An end of the junction differs from the germline gene, which may be a read error. The chain joins TRBV9 to TRBJ2-7, with a weak D call TRBD1 (5 bases). This CDR3 has 15 residues. From germline, CDR1 is SGDLS and CDR2 YYNGEE. DNA for the CDR3: TGTGCCAACAGCGTTGGACATTCAAGCTCCTACGAGCAGTACTTC. As protein: CANSVGHSSSYEQYF.

A few counts support this clonotype. V is TRBV2 and J is TRBJ2-2; weak D call: TRBD1 (6 bases). Trimming removed 7 bases from V and 5 bases from J, with 14 bases in between. This CDR3 region has 14 residues. CDR1 is SNHLY and CDR2 is FYNNEI in the germline V gene. The CDR3 bases are TGTGCCAGCACCCCGCAGGGACAAACCGGGGAGCTGTTTTTT. Amino acid sequence: CASTPQGQTGELFF.

This clonotype was seen more than once but under ten times. The J gene is TRBJ1-2, the V gene TRBV5-1; D ambiguous. This CDR3 spans 13 amino acids. V lost 0 bases, J lost 2 bases, and 5 bases lay in between. Germline loops: CDR1 SGHRS, CDR2 YFSETQ. The CDR3 loop reads CASSLGGNYGYTF. For the CDR3, the DNA is TGCGCCAGCAGCTTGGGAGGAAACTATGGCTACACCTTC.

V is TRBV29-1 and J is TRBJ2-7, with 7 bases identical to TRBD1. The CDR3 spans 13 residues. Germline V gives CDR1 SQVTM, CDR2 ANQGSEA. The junction had 2 bases not matched to a gene; V was cut back by 1 base and J by 2 bases. Here the CDR3 reads CSVEGQGAYEQYF. In DNA form, the CDR3 reads TGCAGCGTTGAAGGTCAGGGGGCCTACGAGCAGTACTTC.

V gene TRBV28 combines with J gene TRBJ2-1; 11 nucleotides align to TRBD2. The CDR3 consists of 15 residues. Germline loops: CDR1 MDHEN, CDR2 SYDVKM. V was clipped by 3 bases and J by 5 bases; unmatched bases: 3. CDR3 in DNA: TGTGCCAGCAGTTTTGGACTAGCGGGCGACAATGAGCAGTTCTTC. Its protein product is CASSFGLAGDNEQFF.

This clonotype was detected only a few times. The chain combines TRBV2 with TRBJ1-1, with 8 bases that match TRBD1. The germline V gene has CDR1 SNHLY and CDR2 FYNNEI. The CDR3 totals 14 residues. The trim removed 6 bases at V and 3 bases at J, leaving 6 bases unmatched. In nucleotides, the CDR3 is TGTGCCAGCAGGGACAGGACAGGGCACACTGAAGCTTTCTTT. This sequence encodes CASRDRTGHTEAFF.

This clonotype was found a few times. The chain employs TRBV20-1 and TRBJ1-2; no firm D call. V was trimmed by 5 bases and J by 8 bases, leaving 18 bases between them. CDR1 is DFQATT, CDR2 SNEGSKA, per germline (reference sequence). This CDR3 region has 13 residues. Here the CDR3 DNA reads TGCAGTGCTTTTATTACGCGTCCCGGAGGCTACACCTTC. Translation gives CSAFITRPGGYTF.

This clonotype was counted at least ten times. The J gene is TRBJ1-5, the V gene TRBV20-1; D is undetermined. This CDR3 comprises 13 residues. Germline loops: CDR1 DFQATT, CDR2 SNEGSKA (reference sequence). The ends were cut back, 0 bases at V and 5 bases at J, with 8 bases in the middle. This chain's CDR3 is CSARDPVDQPQHF. For the CDR3, the DNA is TGCAGTGCTAGAGATCCGGTCGATCAGCCCCAGCATTTT.

As to this clonotype: A much more abundant neighbour one base away suggests this may be a read error. This chain links TRBV5-1 with TRBJ2-1; 8 bases align to TRBD2. Germline V CDR1 and CDR2: SGHRS, YFSETQ. The CDR3 totals 15 residues. CDR3 nucleotides: TGCGCCGGCAGCTTGGGTACGGGAGGGCACAATGAGCAGTTCTTC. This encodes CAGSLGTGGHNEQFF.

This clonotype has at least ten counts. The chain links TRBV6-1 to TRBJ1-2, with D possibly being TRBD1 (6 bases). The CDR3 runs to 14 residues. V dropped 2 bases and J dropped 6 bases, with 13 bases sitting between them. Germline CDR1 is MNHNS and CDR2 is SASEGT. The CDR3, as DNA: TGTGCCAGCAGTGAACGACGACAGGCGAATGGCTACACCTTC. Translation gives CASSERRQANGYTF.